The table lists the clone carrying this TCR beta chain with many counts. The antigen is undetermined. A single record per CDR3 protein comes from TCRdb applying MiXCR to the 5' RACE reads. The table records tens of thousands of distinct CDR3 sequences, around a tenth of them present only once. The sample originates from a study of CD8 T cells in ankylosing spondylitis. Study outcomes and limitations: CD8+ by phenotype, disease-linked clones were relatively rare in peripheral blood. What seemed typical of ankylosing spondylitis blood was a TCR beta motif built from roughly 8 highly homologous variants.

Sequenced material: blood, either unsorted or a sorted T cell fraction (not recorded which). This receptor was identified in a male donor with ankylosing spondylitis or in good health (not recorded which).

The CDR3 loop reads CASSLGSGTNYGYTF. CDR3 DNA sequence: TGCGCCAGCAGCTTAGGTTCCGGCACTAACTATGGCTACACCTTC. This chain links TRBV5-1 with TRBJ1-2; D unresolved. The V end was cut by 2 bases, the J end by 0 bases, with 11 bases between. Germline values: CDR1 SGHRS, CDR2 YFSETQ. CDR3 size: 15 residues.